The source of this TCR beta chain is a study of T cell responses to AZD1222 COVID-19 vaccine. Overall study findings and caveats: Donors were chiefly white British, with a greater number of females, and clonal diversity was perhaps underestimated. Dominant at 160-218 and 743-854, vaccine-associated CD4 TCRs also spanned spike. Repertoire samples came only from after the peak T cell response. Baseline seropositives among AZD1222 recipients totaled only five to seven.

This CDR3 comprises 17 residues. The germline CDR1 and CDR2 sequences are KGHDR and SFDVKD. The V end lost 2 bases, the J end lost 1 base, and 16 bases lay between the germline ends. Of note for this clone: Its antigen remains unknown.

The repertoire was sequenced with immunoSEQ multiplex PCR; TCRdb's copy has only in-frame clones and lacks some. The data contain about 180,000 clones, around 90% of them singletons. The TCR comes from an adult in good health. The V and J genes are TRBV24-1 and TRBJ1-2; perhaps TRBD1 as D (6 bases). The material sequenced was peripheral blood, taken on day 0 of AZD1222 vaccination. The CDR3 protein is CATSDSRDKESNYGYTF. In DNA form, the CDR3 reads TGTGCCACCAGTGATTCCCGGGACAAAGAAAGTAACTATGGCTACACCTTC.